These T cell receptor beta chains were read from a single sample in a study of monozygotic twins with inflammatory bowel disease. Each CDR3 protein gets one entry in TCRdb, which reprocessed the 5' RACE reads and gives no DNA. The sample table includes roughly 200,000 distinct CDR3 sequences. The sample consisted of blood. Every receptor here comes from a human donor with ulcerative colitis or Crohn's disease, or a healthy co-twin of an affected twin (not recorded which). The CDR3 runs from the conserved cysteine through the conserved F or W.

J: TRBJ2-7; V: TRBV5-1; CDR3: CASSLGAGSSYEQYF
J: TRBJ2-1; V: TRBV19; CDR3: CASSIFNPTPNNEQFF
J: TRBJ2-7; V: TRBV27; CDR3: CASRTTNSYEQYF
J: TRBJ2-1; V: TRBV6-2/TRBV6-3; CDR3: CASSYSKSGTQTNEQFF
J: TRBJ1-6; V: TRBV6-1; CDR3: CASSLTVSSYNSPLHF
J: TRBJ1-2; V: TRBV12-3/TRBV12-4; CDR3: CASSWDTVYTF
J: TRBJ1-1; V: TRBV27; CDR3: CASSRQGTEAFF
J: TRBJ2-1; V: TRBV6-1; CDR3: CASRVGSSNYNEQFF
J: TRBJ1-1; V: TRBV6-5; CDR3: CASSYSGIEVTEAFF
J: TRBJ2-1; V: TRBV9; CDR3: CASRAGTSGGNEQFF
J: TRBJ1-4; V: TRBV30; CDR3: CAYMTGLREKLFF
J: TRBJ2-7; V: TRBV6-6; CDR3: CASRTGSSYEQYF
J: TRBJ1-5; V: TRBV10-3; CDR3: CAISRDTNQPQHF
J: TRBJ2-3; V: TRBV7-9; CDR3: CASSLAVSRDGDTQYF
J: TRBJ1-1; V: TRBV28; CDR3: CASCLSGSPREAFF
J: TRBJ2-6; V: TRBV6-5; CDR3: CASSYSWDRGAGANVLTF
J: TRBJ2-1; V: TRBV7-9; CDR3: CASSAESYNEQFF
J: TRBJ1-2; V: TRBV11-2; CDR3: CASSSPGQDGYTF
J: TRBJ1-6; V: TRBV6-1; CDR3: CASSLPSGPISPLHF
J: TRBJ2-5; V: TRBV6-5; CDR3: CASKALGETQYF
J: TRBJ2-1; V: TRBV7-8; CDR3: CASSSGLPGDEQFF
J: TRBJ2-3; V: TRBV20-1; CDR3: CSTKRLIRGPSTDTQHF
J: TRBJ2-2; V: TRBV5-1; CDR3: CASVSPGGELFF
J: TRBJ2-3; V: TRBV12-3/TRBV12-4; CDR3: CASRPRVSGGGDTQYF
J: TRBJ2-1; V: TRBV30; CDR3: CAWSEYNEQFF
J: TRBJ1-2; V: TRBV4-1; CDR3: CASSQDGRPRGWEGGYTF